Listed here is a single TCR beta chain. It has no known antigen specificity. No much larger clone exists at a distance of one base, and base qualities are not known. This record comes from a study of blood T cell repertoires in COVID-19 (dated by TCRdb to 2018 to 2020). Regarding the complete study: Samples covering the acute and convalescent phases of COVID-19 were provided by collaborators in the United States, Italy and Spain. The material from the prospective study consisted of cDNA or gDNA derived from T cells, B-cell-depleted T cells, or PBMCs. Deeply sampled blood TCRbeta repertoires from subjects exposed to, actively infected with, or recovered from COVID-19 were included in the dataset. The repertoires were made available in a free public database intended to serve as a resource for research on the immune response to SARS-CoV-2. Samples were obtained from the ongoing ImmuneRACE study (first 160 participants) and from some 1,300 subjects provided by 6 global collaborators. The sample metadata nearly always contained a de-identified subject ID, COVID-19 status, age in years and sex. Where HLA class I and class II types were available, the types were taken from metadata supplied by the sample provider, not from assay-based typing.

Deletion took 1 base off V and 0 bases off J, with a span of 10 bases between the germline ends. CDR3 length: 16 amino acids, cysteine to phenylalanine. Just the 48-base CDR3 DNA is kept, in frame starting at base 1. CDR1 and CDR2, per the germline V gene, are SGHRS and YFSETQ. Enrolling through a virtual design, the prospective study's participants ranged in age from roughly 18 to 95 years and lived across 24 United States geographic areas. Cohort assignment in the prospective study relied on participant-reported clinical history from a screening survey and a study questionnaire. Exposed participants had been in contact with someone with a PCR-confirmed or clinician-diagnosed COVID-19 case within 2 weeks of study entry. In the prospective study, whole blood, serum and a nasopharyngeal or oropharyngeal swab were collected from each participant by mobile phlebotomists. Over a roughly 2-month period, participants in the prospective study had the option of providing additional blood draws and questionnaires. Before DNA extraction, prospective study blood samples were shipped either frozen or at room temperature.

Findings and caveats that apply to the study as a whole: The quantity of clinical and demographic metadata differed by source and by participant and was supplied without curation.

The immunoSEQ Assay, a bias-controlled multiplex PCR, was used to amplify TCRbeta CDR3 regions from genomic DNA. The paper's processing steps were these. The number of nucleated cells in each sample was estimated from the amplification of reference gene primers within the assay. Sequence reads were collapsed and filtered to measure the absolute abundance of every unique TCRbeta CDR3 rearrangement. For each sample, productive Simpson clonality was calculated as the square root of Simpson's diversity index over productive rearrangements. In its TCRdb copy, this immuneACCESS table keeps in-frame sequences only and misses some clones. Where compared with another copy, unresolved V genes explain less than half of these, and the others have no known cause. Clonal size and the V and J genes are those of that table, whereas D and trimming came from the DNA. This sample comprises 190,000 or so clones, 70% to 90% of them detected only once. The top ten clonotypes cover roughly 4% of the sample.

The specimen was PBMCs or T cells enriched from blood (not recorded which). The chain is made from TRBV5-1 and TRBJ2-2, and TRBD1 may be the D gene, going by 6 matching bases. The receptor was isolated from a woman in her twenties or thirties who had been exposed to COVID-19. The base sequence is TGCGCCAGCAGCTTGCGTGGGGGCTCGAACACCGGGGAGCTGTTTTTT. Its translation reads: CASSLRGGSNTGELFF.